This T cell receptor beta chain was sequenced in a study of blood T cell repertoires in COVID-19. At the level of the study: The United States, Italy and Spain supplied acute and convalescent COVID-19 samples. Nucleic acid was either cDNA or gDNA, and it came from T cells, B-cell-depleted T cells, or PBMCs.

Original handling: Amplified reference gene primers provided the basis for estimating nucleated cell counts. Sequencing used immunoSEQ multiplex PCR; TCRdb keeps in-frame clones, though not all of them. V, J and clone size are those of that table, while D and trimming were read from the DNA. The sample holds under 250,000 clones; 88% are singletons and the top ten take 15% to 20%. Patients of the Seattle cohort, enrolled during active infection, were followed longitudinally. The CDR3 contains 14 residues. With 3 bases clipped from V and 6 bases from J, the junction kept 5 bases outside the gene matches. Germline V gives CDR1 LNHDA, CDR2 SQIVND (reference sequence).

The specimen sequenced was peripheral blood. The chain combines TRBV19 with TRBJ1-1, with 9 nucleotides matching TRBD1. The sequence came from a man aged 50 to 60 with COVID-19, enrolled during active disease. The CDR3 DNA reads TGTGCCAGTAGTATCTGGGACAGGGTCGCTGAAGCTTTCTTT. Its protein is CASSIWDRVAEAFF.